These 25 T cell receptor beta chains originate from one sample sequenced in a study of metastatic and nonmetastatic thyroid tumors. TCRdb used MiXCR to call clones anew from the PCR reads. The sample carries approximately 50,000 clones, 4% recorded once. Before thyroid surgery, none of the patients had received any treatment. What was sequenced was blood. The origin of the receptors is a female donor with papillary thyroid cancer or a benign thyroid nodule (not recorded which). Some clones in this sample may be carry-over from other donors' samples.

The chain is built from TRBV2 and TRBJ2-3; 11 nucleotides line up with TRBD2. V lost 7 bases to trimming and J lost 1 base; unmatched junction nucleotides: 4. CDR3 length: 15 residues. The germline gives CDR1 SNHLY, CDR2 FYNNEI. The CDR3 sequence is CASKTSGGGTDTQYF. The CDR3 DNA is TGTGCCAGCAAAACTAGCGGGGGTGGCACAGATACGCAGTATTTT.

Details on this clone: A much larger clone lies a single base off, so this may be a read error. This chain joins TRBV29-1 and TRBJ2-1; D possibly corresponds to TRBD2 (6 bases). This CDR3 comprises 11 residues. CDR1 and CDR2 (germline): SQVTM, ANQGSEA. In DNA form, the CDR3 reads TGCAGGGGAGGAAATTGGACTCCGCAGTTCTTC. This encodes CRGGNWTPQFF.

In this sample, this clone turned up many times. V usage is TRBV12-3 or TRBV12-4 and J usage is TRBJ1-2, with D possibly TRBD1 on 5 matching bases. V lost 7 bases and J 7 bases, leaving 19 bases between the germline ends. The CDR3 sequence is 14 residues long. Written as DNA, the CDR3 is TGTGCCAGCACCTTAAGGAGGGGTGTTGGTGGCTACACCTTC. Translating it yields CASTLRRGVGGYTF.

This clone was counted at least ten times. The chain employs TRBV7-9 and TRBJ2-7; perhaps TRBD1 as D (5 bases). Germline CDR1 and CDR2: SEHNR and FQNEAQ (reference sequence). V gave up 8 bases and J gave up 6 bases, with 11 bases separating them. This CDR3 has 11 amino acids. The chain's CDR3 is CASGVGAEQYF. CDR3 coding DNA: TGTGCCAGCGGGGTTGGGGCCGAGCAGTACTTC.

In its sample, this clone was seen many times. J is TRBJ2-7 and V is TRBV29-1; a weak D match, TRBD2 (6 bases). From germline, CDR1 is SQVTM and CDR2 ANQGSEA. This CDR3 has 13 residues. Between the trimmed V and J ends, which lost 4 bases and 5 bases, there was a span of 15 bases. The CDR3 is CSVGGAGRDEQYF. The CDR3 region has the DNA TGCAGCGTTGGTGGGGCGGGACGGGACGAGCAGTACTTC.

The chain has TRBV6-2 or TRBV6-3 and TRBJ1-2; perhaps TRBD1 as D (5 bases). The CDR3 totals 16 residues. Trimming pared 5 bases from V and 6 bases from J, leaving 22 bases between. In germline, CDR1 is MNHEY, CDR2 SVGEGT. CDR3 region: CASSQDRGLSGNGYTF. The CDR3 DNA reads as TGTGCCAGCAGTCAAGACCGGGGCCTGAGCGGAAATGGCTACACCTTC.

V usage is TRBV6-1 and J usage is TRBJ2-3; maybe TRBD2 (6 bases). Trimming took off 0 bases at V and 3 bases at J, with 16 bases between the two ends. The CDR3 sequence is 17 residues long. CDR1 and CDR2 (germline): MNHNS, SASEGT. The CDR3 spells CASSEALRRRGTDTQYF. The CDR3 bases are TGTGCCAGCAGTGAAGCGCTTCGGCGTCGGGGGACAGATACGCAGTATTTT.

This clone was seen at least ten times. The gene calls are TRBV15 and TRBJ2-5, with TRBD2 as a possible D gene (6 bases). Trimming left V 5 bases short and J 4 bases short, with 17 bases between. The V gene's germline CDR1 is LNHNV and CDR2 YYDKDF (reference sequence). The CDR3 has 15 amino acids. The CDR3: CATSVRDDGGETQYF. The DNA for the CDR3 is TGTGCCACCAGCGTACGGGATGACGGGGGAGAGACCCAGTACTTC. The full variable domain, completed using reference TRBV15 and TRBJ2-5, is DAMVIQNPRYQVTQFGKPVTLSCSQTLNHNVMYWYQQKSSQAPKLLFHYYDKDFNNEADTPDNFQSRRPNTSFCFLDIRSPGLGDTAMYLCATSVRDDGGETQYFGPGTRLLVL.

The chain links TRBV28 to TRBJ1-2; possible D gene TRBD1, 6 bases. Looked up from germline, CDR1 is MDHEN and CDR2 is SYDVKM. V lost 3 bases, J lost 0 bases, and 14 bases lay in between. This CDR3 comprises 16 residues. CDR3 sequence reads: CASSLRGTTPNYGYTF. The CDR3, as DNA: TGTGCCAGCAGTTTGAGGGGGACTACCCCTAACTATGGCTACACCTTC.

Many counts were recorded for this clone. The chain recombines TRBV30 with TRBJ1-6; maybe TRBD1 (5 bases). CDR1 GTSNPN and CDR2 SVGIG come from the germline V gene (reference sequence). Between the trimmed V and J ends, which lost 3 bases and 7 bases, there was a span of 7 bases. The CDR3 totals 12 residues. Here the CDR3 reads CAWSRQNSPLHF. In nucleotides, the CDR3 is TGTGCCTGGAGCCGACAGAATTCACCCCTCCACTTT.

This clone was counted only a few times. The V call is TRBV5-1, the J call TRBJ1-2; TRBD1 matches at 8 bases. V lost 2 bases to trimming and J lost 2 bases; unmatched junction nucleotides: 5. CDR1 SGHRS and CDR2 YFSETQ come from the germline V gene. CDR3 size: 15 residues. The CDR3 loop is CASSFRQGPNYGYTF. The CDR3 DNA reads as TGCGCCAGCAGCTTCCGACAGGGGCCCAACTATGGCTACACCTTC.

The chain has TRBV28 and TRBJ2-7; unclear D gene. Trimming shortened V by 3 bases and J by 6 bases, and 9 bases separated the two germline ends. CDR1 is MDHEN, CDR2 SYDVKM, per germline. The CDR3 loop spans 12 amino acids. This CDR3 is CASSFGRCEQYF. CDR3 nucleotide sequence: TGTGCCAGCAGTTTCGGCAGGTGCGAGCAGTACTTC. Looking up the rest from reference TRBV28 and TRBJ2-7 gives the full variable domain: DVKVTQSSRYLVKRTGEKVFLECVQDMDHENMFWYRQDPGLGLRLIYFSYDVKMKEKGDIPEGYSVSREKKERFSLILESASTNQTSMYLCASSFGRCEQYFGPGTRLTVT.

At least ten counts were recorded for this clone. The chain carries TRBV7-2 and TRBJ2-3; 7 bases are shared with TRBD2. The junction had 7 bases not matched to a gene; V was cut back by 8 bases and J by 2 bases. CDR3 length equals 14 residues. CDR1 SGHTA and CDR2 FQGNSA come from the germline V gene. The CDR3 bases are TGTGCCAGCGGTAGCGGGCCGACCACAGATACGCAGTATTTT. It yields the protein CASGSGPTTDTQYF.

Many counts were recorded for this clone. The rearrangement joins TRBV5-1 to TRBJ2-3; 7 bases line up with TRBD1. CDR1 is SGHRS and CDR2 is YFSETQ in the germline V gene. The CDR3 is made up of 17 amino acids. V was pared by 3 bases and J by 0 bases, with 10 bases of the junction left unmatched. CDR3 nucleotides: TGCGCCAGCAGCTCGGGACAGCAGAGTGCTAGCACAGATACGCAGTATTTT. Translating gives CASSSGQQSASTDTQYF.

This clone was detected ten times or more. The J gene is TRBJ2-5, the V gene TRBV6-1; no clear D. The germline V gene encodes CDR1 MNHNS and CDR2 SASEGT. V lost 1 base and J lost 6, with 15 bases in between. The CDR3 contains 15 residues. The CDR3, as DNA: TGTGCCAGCAGTGAAGGCGGAGCTCAATCAAAGACCCAGTACTTC. This codes for CASSEGGAQSKTQYF.

This clone was counted ten times or more. The chain carries TRBV7-9 and TRBJ2-2; D not resolved. Germline loops: CDR1 SEHNR, CDR2 FQNEAQ (reference sequence). This CDR3 region has 14 residues. Between the trimmed V and J ends, which lost 4 bases and 4 bases, there was a span of 10 bases. CDR3 nucleotide sequence: TGTGCCAGCAGCTCGTCCCCGAGCACCGGGGAGCTGTTTTTT. The encoded protein is CASSSSPSTGELFF.

By share, this clone counts as medium-sized. This chain connects TRBV27 to TRBJ1-2, with D unclear. This CDR3 contains 14 residues. V was cut by 0 bases and J by 4 bases, with 9 bases left in between. Germline V gives CDR1 MNHEY, CDR2 SMNVEV (reference sequence). The CDR3 here is CASSLSGRFYGYTF. The CDR3 DNA sequence: TGTGCCAGCAGTTTATCAGGCAGATTCTATGGCTACACCTTC.

This clone was found a few times. At one boundary the junction diverges from the germline segment, which might be a read error. J is TRBJ2-3 and V is TRBV5-1, with 7 nucleotides matching TRBD1. Looked up from germline, CDR1 is SGHRS and CDR2 is YFSETQ. CDR3 length: 15 residues. The CDR3 nucleotides are TGCGCCAGCAGCTTGGACACTAAAGGGACAGATAAGCAGTATTTT. It specifies CASSLDTKGTDKQYF. Together with reference TRBV5-1 and TRBJ2-3, the CDR3 gives the full variable domain: KAGVTQTPRYLIKTRGQQVTLSCSPISGHRSVSWYQQTPGQGLQFLFEYFSETQRNKGNFPGRFSGRQFSNSRSEMNVSTLELGDSALYLCASSLDTKGTDKQYFGPGTRLTVL.

At least ten counts were recorded for this clone. The chain carries TRBV30 and TRBJ1-2; D gene uncertain. CDR1 GTSNPN and CDR2 SVGIG come from the germline V gene (reference sequence). The CDR3 has 14 amino acids. Trimming stripped 2 bases from V and 7 bases from J, with 17 bases between. Here the CDR3 reads CAWSRTDNIGGYTF. DNA for the CDR3: TGTGCCTGGAGTAGAACAGACAATATAGGTGGCTACACCTTC.

This clone was counted at least ten times. The chain joins TRBV19 to TRBJ1-5; D gene unclear. Trimming cost V 3 bases and J 4 bases, with 7 bases left between them. Germline CDR1 is LNHDA and CDR2 is SQIVND (reference sequence). The CDR3 spans 13 residues. As DNA, the CDR3 is TGTGCCAGTAGTATCATGGTGAATCAGCCCCAGCATTTT. It encodes CASSIMVNQPQHF.

This clone was counted ten times or more. The V and J genes are TRBV25-1 and TRBJ2-2; 8 nucleotides agree with TRBD2. CDR1 and CDR2 (germline): MGHDK, SYGVNS. Germline trimming cut 0 bases from V and 0 bases from J; bases unmatched to any gene: 9. This CDR3 contains 19 residues. The chain's CDR3 is CASSEYYRTSRSNTGELFF. CDR3 bases: TGTGCCAGCAGTGAATATTATCGGACTAGCAGATCGAACACCGGGGAGCTGTTTTTT.

The table lists this clone with a few counts. This CDR3 is also generated by other DNA sequences in the sample. The rearrangement uses TRBV10-1 and TRBJ2-2, with 11 bases aligning to TRBD2. CDR1 and CDR2 from the germline V gene are WNHNN and SYGVQD (reference sequence). The trim removed 5 bases at V and 4 bases at J, leaving 6 bases unmatched. The CDR3 covers 16 residues. Here the CDR3 DNA reads TGCGCCAGCAGTCTAGGGACTAGCGGAACCACCGGGGAGCTGTTTTTT. As protein: CASSLGTSGTTGELFF.

Many counts were recorded for this clone. This rearrangement joins TRBV7-8 to TRBJ2-7, with 9 bases lining up with TRBD1. V gave up 5 bases and J gave up 5 bases; unmatched junction bases: 13. CDR3 length equals 16 residues. Germline loops: CDR1 SGHVS, CDR2 FQNEAQ. This CDR3 is CASSQTAGTGRDEQYF. DNA of the CDR3: TGTGCCAGCAGCCAAACAGCCGGGACAGGGCGCGACGAGCAGTACTTC.

This clone has ten or more counts. CDR3 in amino acids: CATSDPTPGQGYNEQFF. The CDR3 DNA reads TGTGCCACCAGTGACCCAACTCCGGGACAGGGGTACAATGAGCAGTTCTTC. The chain joins TRBV24-1 to TRBJ2-1; 10 nucleotides align to TRBD1. Germline CDR1 is KGHDR and CDR2 is SFDVKD. Unmatched junction bases numbered 9, after V lost 4 bases and J lost 4 bases. The CDR3 extends over 17 amino acids.

This clone has a count of ten or more. The genes are TRBV6-1 and TRBJ2-6; the D is unclear. Trimming cost V 5 bases and J 3 bases, with 8 bases left between them. The germline gives CDR1 MNHNS, CDR2 SASEGT. This CDR3 has 14 amino acids. The CDR3 DNA is TGTGCCAGCAGTCCGGTGGGTGGGGCCAACGTCCTGACTTTC. Translation gives CASSPVGGANVLTF.